This T cell receptor (beta chain) was captured in a study of shared clonotypes between healthy human individuals. J was trimmed by 2 bases and V by 3 bases; bases with no gene match: 8. CDR3 size: 16 residues. Germline CDR1 is SGDLS and CDR2 is YYNGEE. Method: immunoSEQ multiplex PCR; TCRdb's copy keeps in-frame clones and lacks some. Here the sample spans about 1.1 million clones, around 77% being singletons. This clone was counted many times. The chain couples TRBV9 to TRBJ2-1; TRBD1 matches at 7 bases. This clonotype originated in a man younger than 35 in good health. Some clones in this sample may be carry-over from other donors' samples. The specimen was memory CD4+ T cells from PBMCs. Subset defined: CD45RA-negative fraction. The CDR3 here is CASSAHRGRAYNEQFF. The CDR3 DNA sequence: TGTGCCAGCAGCGCGCACAGGGGAAGAGCCTACAATGAGCAGTTCTTC.